This is a list of T cell receptor beta chains from one sample in a study of HIV-infected children after antiretroviral therapy interruption. TCRdb re-analysed the 3' RACE reads in MiXCR, keeping a single row per CDR3 protein. The sample carries 6,000 to 7,500 distinct CDR3 sequences, about 17% recorded once. Source: CD45RO+ CD8+ T cells from PBMCs, pooled from several time points, taken from a donor given antiretroviral therapy, either interrupted or continuous. Source of these receptors: a pool of human donors with HIV. CDR3s include the opening cysteine and the closing phenylalanine or tryptophan. A D gene is named only where the DNA matches it firmly. Expanded clones are given a class, and other clones once, few, many or no size at all.

TRBJ1-5,TRBV11-1,.,.,CASRDSSVAGHQPQHF,TGTGCCAGCAGAGACTCCTCGGTCGCAGGACATCAGCCCCAGCATTTT
TRBJ2-5,TRBV12-3/TRBV12-4,.,TRBD2,CASSDTLAGRQETQYF,TGTGCCAGCAGTGACACCCTAGCGGGCCGCCAAGAGACCCAGTACTTC
TRBJ2-6,TRBV6-2/TRBV6-3,few,.,CATTPGAGANVLTF,TGTGCCACCACCCCAGGGGCCGGGGCCAACGTCCTGACTTTC
TRBJ2-1,TRBV2,many,.,CASRIGSYNEQFF,TGTGCCAGCAGGATTGGCTCCTACAATGAGCAGTTCTTC
TRBJ2-2,TRBV19,many,TRBD2,CASSMLAGGRTGELFF,TGTGCCAGTAGTATGTTAGCGGGAGGACGAACCGGGGAGCTGTTTTTT
TRBJ2-7,TRBV27,large,TRBD2,CASSHTSAGEQYF,TGTGCCAGCAGTCACACTAGCGCGGGCGAGCAGTACTTC
TRBJ2-3,TRBV12-5,medium-sized,.,CASGPTLQLTDTQYF,TGTGCTAGTGGTCCGACCCTACAGCTCACAGATACGCAGTATTTT
TRBJ1-5,TRBV20-1,medium-sized,TRBD1,CSARDRTGGQPQHF,TGCAGTGCTAGAGATCGGACAGGGGGTCAGCCCCAGCATTTT
TRBJ2-7,TRBV20-1,many,.,CSVFDGYEQYF,TGCAGTGTCTTCGACGGCTACGAGCAGTACTTC
TRBJ2-7,TRBV25-1,many,TRBD1,CASSSGQGRPYEQYF,TGTGCCAGCAGTAGTGGACAGGGGAGGCCCTACGAGCAGTACTTC
TRBJ2-7,TRBV5-6,.,TRBD2,CASSAVLAGAYEQYF,TGTGCCAGCAGCGCTGTACTAGCGGGAGCCTACGAGCAGTACTTC
TRBJ2-1,TRBV20-1,many,.,CSAIGGGVIAGRSYNEQFF,TGCAGTGCCATAGGGGGGGGCGTAATAGCGGGCCGCTCCTACAATGAGCAGTTCTTC
TRBJ2-4,TRBV27,medium-sized,.,CASSLFLQGGIQYF,TGTGCCAGCAGTTTATTCCTGCAGGGAGGAATTCAGTACTTC
TRBJ1-2,TRBV4-1,many,.,CASSQAGGRLNYGYTF,TGCGCCAGCAGCCAAGCCGGGGGCAGACTTAACTATGGCTACACCTTC
TRBJ1-1,TRBV7-3,many,.,CASSPRTANTEAFF,TGTGCCAGCAGCCCACGGACAGCCAACACTGAAGCTTTCTTT
TRBJ1-5,TRBV7-2,many,.,CASSLVHREYSNQPQHF,TGTGCCAGCAGCTTAGTCCACAGAGAATATAGCAATCAGCCCCAGCATTTT
TRBJ1-2,TRBV5-5,.,.,CASSLGTERGYTF,TGTGCCAGCAGCCTAGGGACGGAGCGTGGCTACACCTTC
TRBJ2-1,TRBV20-1,many,.,CSAIRRLSGNYNEQFF,TGCAGTGCCATCCGACGGTTAAGCGGTAATTACAATGAGCAGTTCTTC
TRBJ1-1,TRBV19,many,.,CASSIQGIPSQAFF,TGTGCCAGTAGTATTCAAGGGATTCCTTCCCAAGCTTTCTTT
TRBJ2-2,TRBV6-2/TRBV6-3,many,.,CASSYGGTNTGELFF,TGTGCCAGCAGTTACGGGGGAACGAACACCGGGGAGCTGTTTTTT
TRBJ1-3,TRBV12-3/TRBV12-4,many,.,CASSSRDIRAGNTIYF,TGTGCCAGCAGTTCGCGGGACATCCGAGCTGGAAACACCATATATTTT
TRBJ2-3,TRBV6-2/TRBV6-3,many,.,CASRGRERLRGTDTQYF,TGTGCCAGCAGGGGTAGAGAGCGGTTGCGGGGAACAGATACGCAGTATTTT
TRBJ2-2,TRBV5-4,many,TRBD2,CASSRAGLAHYTGELFF,TGTGCCAGCAGCCGGGCGGGACTAGCTCATTACACCGGGGAGCTGTTTTTT
TRBJ1-6,TRBV5-1,many,.,CASSTDNSPLHF,TGCGCCAGCAGCACTGACAATTCACCCCTCCACTTT
TRBJ2-7,TRBV7-3,many,.,CASSFQIGGSRGRSYEQYF,TGTGCCAGCAGCTTCCAAATAGGTGGTTCTCGGGGGAGAAGTTACGAGCAGTACTTC
TRBJ2-7,TRBV5-5,.,.,CASSSTYEQYF,TGTGCCAGCAGCTCTACCTACGAGCAGTACTTC